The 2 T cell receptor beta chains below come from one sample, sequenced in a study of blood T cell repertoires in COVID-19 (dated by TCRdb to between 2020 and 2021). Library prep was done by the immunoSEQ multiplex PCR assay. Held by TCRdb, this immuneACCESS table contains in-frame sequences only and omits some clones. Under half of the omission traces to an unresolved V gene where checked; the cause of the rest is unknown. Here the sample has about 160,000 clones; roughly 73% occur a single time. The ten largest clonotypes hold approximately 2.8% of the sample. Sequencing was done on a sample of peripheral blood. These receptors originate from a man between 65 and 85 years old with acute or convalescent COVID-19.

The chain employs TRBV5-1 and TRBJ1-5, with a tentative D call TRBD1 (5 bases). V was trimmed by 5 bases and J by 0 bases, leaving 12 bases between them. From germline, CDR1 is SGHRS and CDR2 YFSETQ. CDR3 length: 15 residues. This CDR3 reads CASRQDGYSNQPQHF. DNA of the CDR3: TGCGCCAGCAGACAGGACGGCTATAGCAATCAGCCCCAGCATTTT.

The CDR3 DNA is TGTGCCAGCAGTGCATTATCGGGAGACTACAATGAGCAGTTCTTC. This encodes CASSALSGDYNEQFF. The chain carries TRBV9 and TRBJ2-1, with TRBD2 as a possible D gene (6 bases). Deletions cut 5 bases from V and 3 bases from J, with 15 bases between. The CDR3 is 15 amino acids. CDR1 and CDR2 (germline): SGDLS, YYNGEE.